This T cell receptor (beta chain) was identified in a study of cytomegalovirus exposure and HLA in healthy donors. Study background: Among several hundred genotyped donors, more than 65% fell in the Caucasian-associated ancestry cluster.

About this clone itself: The antigen remains unidentified.

Germline V CDR1 and CDR2: MNHEY, SVGAGI. Trimming stripped 0 bases from V and 1 base from J, with 12 bases between. CDR3 length: 16 residues. These donors counted as nominally healthy when sampled, but unrecorded immune exposures were likely. Study-wide results and limits: As immune exposure information, only CMV serostatus was available.

PCR used 60 Vbeta primers and 13 Jbeta primers. In the original workflow: In a later analysis, of approximately 81 million unique beta chains, about 12 million appeared in at least two donors. Sequencing used immunoSEQ multiplex PCR; TCRdb keeps in-frame clones, though not all of them. V and J calls and clone size are given by that table; D and trimming were obtained from the DNA. The table has roughly 180,000 clones, roughly 80% seen once. J is TRBJ2-5 and V is TRBV6-5, with TRBD1 as a possible D gene (5 bases). Sequenced: PBMCs. The sequence was obtained from a woman in her 30s in good health and CMV-seropositive. CDR3 amino acids: CASSYSLQETQETQYF. In DNA, the CDR3 is TGTGCCAGCAGTTACTCGTTACAGGAGACCCAAGAGACCCAGTACTTC.